Following are 23 T cell receptor beta chains from one sample sequenced in a study of T cell clonotyping in hematopoietic cell transplantation. Clones were read by immunoSEQ multiplex PCR, and TCRdb kept only the in-frame ones, dropping some. Here the sample spans 7,000 to 8,500 clones, approximately 96% being singletons. The sequenced sample was PBMCs, obtained 30 days after allogeneic stem cell transplant. These receptors came from a male patient in his thirties or forties who had an allogeneic stem cell transplant from a related donor, so the T cells may come from the graft donor. Some clones in this sample may be carry-over from other donors' samples.

The rearrangement uses TRBV29-1 and TRBJ1-2; D is undetermined. V was shortened by 4 bases and J by 8 bases, with 14 bases between the two germline ends. The CDR3 length is 12 residues. Germline V gene data show CDR1 as SQVTM and CDR2 as ANQGSEA. The CDR3 spells CSVVEVPEGYTF. The CDR3 coding sequence is TGCAGCGTTGTAGAGGTTCCAGAGGGCTACACCTTC. Combining the CDR3 with reference TRBV29-1 and TRBJ1-2 gives the whole variable domain SAVISQKPSRDICQRGTSLTIQCQVDSQVTMMFWYRQQPGQSLTLIATANQGSEATYESGFVIDKFPISRPNLTFSTLTVSNMSPEDSSIYLCSVVEVPEGYTFGSGTRLTVV.

This chain connects TRBV5-1 to TRBJ2-7; D is undetermined. This CDR3 is built from 12 residues. Germline loops: CDR1 SGHRS, CDR2 YFSETQ. The ends were cut back, 0 bases at V and 5 bases at J, with 6 bases in the middle. The CDR3 DNA sequence: TGCGCCAGCAGCTTGGTGGGTAACGAGCAGTACTTC. Translation: CASSLVGNEQYF.

The rearrangement joins TRBV4-1 to TRBJ2-1; D perhaps matches TRBD1 (6 bases). This CDR3 spans 15 amino acids. V was cut by 4 bases and J by 6 bases, with 16 bases left in between. Germline V gene lookup returns CDR1 MGHRA and CDR2 YSYEKL. This chain's CDR3 is CASSPETGTPNEQFF. The CDR3 DNA reads as TGCGCCAGCAGCCCCGAGACCGGGACACCCAATGAGCAGTTCTTC.

The chain recombines TRBV6-5 with TRBJ1-4; D might be TRBD1 (5 bases). The germline V gene encodes CDR1 MNHEY and CDR2 SVGAGI. V lost 2 bases to trimming and J lost 7 bases, with 8 bases between them. The CDR3 sequence is 13 residues long. CDR3 loop: CASSYARGEKLFF. DNA of the CDR3: TGTGCCAGCAGTTACGCAAGGGGTGAAAAACTGTTTTTT.

CDR3 in amino acids: CAWRAGRINYGYTF. The CDR3 nucleotides are TGTGCCTGGAGGGCGGGACGGATTAACTATGGCTACACCTTC. V and J are TRBV30 and TRBJ1-2; D may be TRBD1 (5 bases). The V end lost 3 bases, the J end lost 1 base, and 12 bases lay between the germline ends. Germline lookup yields CDR1 GTSNPN and CDR2 SVGIG (reference sequence). This CDR3 is built from 14 residues.

The chain has TRBV28 and TRBJ1-3; no clear D. The CDR3 is 14 residues long. CDR1 is MDHEN, CDR2 SYDVKM, per germline. Trimming took off 7 bases at V and 4 bases at J, with 14 bases between the two ends. This chain's CDR3 is CASKGSRRGNTIYF. The CDR3 DNA follows: TGTGCCAGCAAAGGTTCCAGAAGGGGAAACACCATATATTTT.

This clone appeared once. The V and J genes are TRBV29-1 and TRBJ2-1; 7 bases line up with TRBD1. Trimming at V came to 3 bases and at J to 4 bases, leaving 12 bases not matched to a gene. The CDR3 extends over 16 amino acids. In germline, CDR1 is SQVTM, CDR2 ANQGSEA. The chain's CDR3 is CSVDGVDEGAYNEQFF. The CDR3 DNA reads as TGCAGCGTTGATGGGGTAGACGAGGGGGCTTACAATGAGCAGTTCTTC.

The chain couples TRBV10-3 to TRBJ2-5; D is perhaps TRBD1 (6 bases). V lost 6 bases to trimming and J lost 1 base, with 12 bases between them. Germline values: CDR1 ENHRY, CDR2 SYGVKD. The CDR3 sequence is 14 residues long. CDR3 amino acids: CAIRLDSLQETQYF. CDR3 coding DNA: TGTGCCATCAGACTGGACAGTCTCCAAGAGACCCAGTACTTC.

The rearrangement joins TRBV6-1 to TRBJ1-1; no firm D call. Trimming pared 2 bases from V and 4 bases from J, leaving 17 bases between. This CDR3 comprises 16 residues. Germline CDR1 reads MNHNS; CDR2 reads SASEGT. The CDR3 region has the DNA TGTGCCAGCAGTGAACCCTCATGGGCCCTGGGCACTGAAGCTTTCTTT. Its protein is CASSEPSWALGTEAFF.

The chain recombines TRBV14 with TRBJ1-5; 7 bases fit TRBD1. This CDR3 spans 14 amino acids. J was trimmed by 5 bases and V by 4 bases; bases with no gene match: 5. CDR1 and CDR2 (germline): SGHDN, FVKESK. The CDR3 here is CASSPTGAHQPQHF. The CDR3 DNA is TGTGCCAGCAGCCCTACAGGGGCTCATCAGCCCCAGCATTTT.

The chain employs TRBV4-3 and TRBJ1-3; weak D call: TRBD1 (5 bases). Trimming removed 1 base from V and 4 bases from J, with 11 bases in between. CDR3 length: 15 amino acids. Germline V gene data show CDR1 as LGHNA and CDR2 as YSLEER. The CDR3 bases are TGCGCCAGCAGCCAAGCAGGGTCAGGGGGAAACACCATATATTTT. It translates to CASSQAGSGGNTIYF.

This chain uses TRBV19 with TRBJ1-1; D remains ambiguous. The CDR3 loop spans 14 amino acids. The V end was cut by 5 bases, the J end by 4 bases, with 14 bases between. Germline assignment: CDR1 LNHDA and CDR2 SQIVND (reference sequence). The CDR3 spells CASSPTTRGTEAFF. The CDR3 coding sequence is TGTGCCAGTAGTCCGACAACACGAGGCACTGAAGCTTTCTTT.

The chain links TRBV6-1 to TRBJ2-3; 9 bases fit TRBD2. Germline V gene lookup returns CDR1 MNHNS and CDR2 SASEGT. The V and J ends lost 10 bases and 1 base, in that order; junction bases with no gene match: 6. The CDR3 totals 14 residues. The CDR3 is CATGASGGTDTQYF. The CDR3, as DNA: TGTGCCACCGGGGCTAGCGGGGGCACAGATACGCAGTATTTT.

The chain uses TRBV6-5 and TRBJ1-1, with D perhaps TRBD1 (5 bases). V was shortened by 2 bases and J by 0 bases, with 7 bases between the two germline ends. Germline V gene lookup returns CDR1 MNHEY and CDR2 SVGAGI. The CDR3 consists of 14 residues. DNA for the CDR3: TGTGCCAGCAGTTACGGGGCAATGAACACTGAAGCTTTCTTT. This codes for CASSYGAMNTEAFF.

This chain connects TRBV30 to TRBJ2-7; 12 nucleotides agree with TRBD1. Trimming removed 0 bases from V and 5 bases from J; junction bases left unmatched: 14. Germline V gene sequence: CDR1 GTSNPN, CDR2 SVGIG (reference sequence). There are 18 residues in the CDR3. CDR3 in amino acids: CAWSVVPNYGTGGDEQYF. In DNA, the CDR3 is TGTGCCTGGAGTGTGGTCCCGAACTACGGGACAGGGGGCGACGAGCAGTACTTC.

The rearrangement uses TRBV7-5 and TRBJ1-5; TRBD1 reflects the table's D call only, with no check against the DNA. TRBV7-5 is flagged as a pseudogene. The CDR3 spans 16 residues. CDR3 protein: CARSKETGVSNQPQHF. DNA of the CDR3: TGTGCCAGAAGCAAAGAGACAGGGGTTAGCAATCAGCCCCAGCATTTT.

This clone was observed a handful of times. This sequence joins TRBV7-2 and TRBJ2-1; 8 positions agree with TRBD2. This CDR3 contains 15 residues. CDR1 is SGHTA, CDR2 FQGNSA, per germline. Germline trimming cut 1 base from V and 7 bases from J; bases unmatched to any gene: 6. The CDR3: CASSLVPGGANEQFF. CDR3 nucleotides: TGTGCCAGCAGCTTAGTGCCGGGGGGGGCAAATGAGCAGTTCTTC. Variable domain in full (rest from reference TRBV7-2 and TRBJ2-1): GAGVSQSPSNKVTEKGKDVELRCDPISGHTALYWYRQSLGQGLEFLIYFQGNSAPDKSGLPSDRFSAERTGGSVSTLTIQRTQQEDSAVYLCASSLVPGGANEQFFGPGTRLTVL.

This sequence joins TRBV4-1 and TRBJ2-1; 11 positions match TRBD1. Per the germline V gene, CDR1 is MGHRA and CDR2 is YSYEKL. The CDR3 consists of 17 residues. Unmatched junction bases numbered 8, after V lost 4 bases and J lost 3 bases. As DNA, the CDR3 is TGCGCCAGCAGCCTCAAGCCGGGACAGGGGGTCTACAATGAGCAGTTCTTC. Its translation is CASSLKPGQGVYNEQFF.

V usage is TRBV5-1 and J usage is TRBJ1-3; D not certain. The CDR3 consists of 16 residues. Trimming removed 0 bases from V and 0 bases from J, with 10 bases in between. Germline V gives CDR1 SGHRS, CDR2 YFSETQ. DNA of the CDR3: TGCGCCAGCAGCTTGGAGGACGGGAGCTCTGGAAACACCATATATTTT. Amino acid sequence: CASSLEDGSSGNTIYF. Full variable domain (remainder filled in from reference TRBV5-1 and TRBJ1-3): KAGVTQTPRYLIKTRGQQVTLSCSPISGHRSVSWYQQTPGQGLQFLFEYFSETQRNKGNFPGRFSGRQFSNSRSEMNVSTLELGDSALYLCASSLEDGSSGNTIYFGEGSWLTVV.

This chain connects TRBV6-6 to TRBJ1-5, with D perhaps matching TRBD1 (6 bases). CDR3 size: 16 residues. CDR1 and CDR2 from the germline V gene are MNHNY and SVGAGI (reference sequence). With 6 bases removed from V and 2 bases from J, the gap between germline ends came to 17 bases. The CDR3 nucleotides are TGTGCCAGCAGGCCCACTACAGGGTCTGGCAATCAGCCCCAGCATTTT. Its protein product is CASRPTTGSGNQPQHF.

CDR3 protein: CSLKRESSYNEQFF. CDR3 in DNA: TGCAGCCTCAAGCGGGAAAGCTCCTACAATGAGCAGTTCTTC. The V call is TRBV29-1, the J call TRBJ2-1; 7 bases map to TRBD2. The germline V gene has CDR1 SQVTM and CDR2 ANQGSEA. The CDR3 is 14 residues long. Unmatched junction bases numbered 7, after V lost 8 bases and J lost 0 bases.

The chain uses TRBV9 and TRBJ1-2; D unclear. The germline V gene has CDR1 SGDLS and CDR2 YYNGEE. The CDR3 extends over 13 amino acids. The ends were cut back, 2 bases at V and 6 bases at J, with 11 bases in the middle. The CDR3 sequence: CASSVDQQDGYTF. The CDR3 DNA sequence: TGTGCCAGCAGCGTCGATCAACAAGATGGCTACACCTTC. The full variable domain, completed using reference TRBV9 and TRBJ1-2, is DSGVTQTPKHLITATGQRVTLRCSPRSGDLSVYWYQQSLDQGLQFLIQYYNGEERAKGNILERFSAQQFPDLHSELNLSSLELGDSALYFCASSVDQQDGYTFGSGTRLTVV.

This chain links TRBV6-5 with TRBJ2-7, with D uncertain. The germline V gene encodes CDR1 MNHEY and CDR2 SVGAGI. This CDR3 comprises 15 residues. The germline V and J ends were trimmed by 2 bases and 7 bases, with 18 bases remaining between them. Here the CDR3 DNA reads TGTGCCAGCAGTTACGCGATAGCATCCCTCGGGGAGCAGTACTTC. Amino acid sequence: CASSYAIASLGEQYF.